This TCR beta chain emerged from a study of early T cells in non-severe SARS-CoV-2 infection. Study overall: The input, bulk RNA from unsorted whole blood, was sequenced, and chains were unpaired. Study conclusions and caveats: Private and CD4 specificities were missed by VDJdb matching, skewed to anti-spike CD8.

Comments on this clonotype: Its specificity is not known.

Individually, cDNA molecules had unique molecular identifiers attached to them. TCRdb re-called the 5' RACE reads through MiXCR, storing one row per CDR3 protein. The sample holds around 47,000 distinct CDR3 sequences; about 10% are singletons and the top ten take under 15%. This clonotype was obtained from an adult who was a healthcare worker with PCR-confirmed SARS-CoV-2 infection or an uninfected control (not recorded which). The sequencing sample was made of whole blood.

The CDR3 loop is CSPHVKGLAGDEQYF. The CDR3 nucleotides read TGCAGTCCCCACGTCAAAGGACTAGCGGGAGACGAGCAGTACTTC. The chain couples TRBV20-1 to TRBJ2-7; 13 nucleotides align to TRBD2. This CDR3 is 15 amino acids long. Trimming took 8 bases from V and 5 from J; bases not matched to a gene: 12. Germline CDR1 DFQATT, CDR2 SNEGSKA (reference sequence).